This T cell receptor beta chain was identified during a study of OX40 agonist ivuxolimab in advanced cancers. The wider study: Intravenous ivuxolimab was administered to patients every 2 weeks at 0.01 to 10 mg/kg.

Blood sampling took place at baseline, cycle 4 day 1, and cycle 7 day 1. The germline CDR1 and CDR2 sequences are SGHRS and YFSETQ. The CDR3 loop spans 15 amino acids. Trimming cost V 2 bases and J 13 bases, with 21 bases left between them. Generated by immunoSEQ multiplex PCR, the TCRdb table keeps only in-frame clones and is missing some. The table records some 30,000 clones, roughly 68% of them present only once. The starting material was CD4+ or CD8+ T cells sorted from blood, obtained in a trial of the OX40 agonist ivuxolimab. This clonotype was sampled from an adult with an advanced solid tumor such as melanoma, head and neck, liver or kidney cancer. V gene TRBV5-1 combines with J gene TRBJ1-4; TRBD1 might be the D (5 bases). In nucleotides, the CDR3 is TGCGCCAGCAGCTTACACGGGACGGACCCCGAGGGACTGTTTTTT. Its translation: CASSLHGTDPEGLFF.